Described below is a single T cell receptor beta chain sequence and its context. Its antigen is as yet unknown. The data derive from a study of beta chain features in type 1 diabetes. Points from the study as a whole: Resolution of whether HLA type affects TCRB rearrangement was not achieved here. Comparison showed that naive, central memory and Treg TCRB repertoires appeared more similar among patients than among healthy donors.

Researchers reported sorting CD4+ naive, central memory, regulatory and stem cell-like memory cells via CD45RO/CCR7/CD25/CD127/CD95/CD27. Sorted populations were all over 95% pure. Investigators reverse transcribed all isolated RNA, so they sequenced expressed TCRB transcripts. Repertoires were generated with immunoSEQ multiplex PCR, while TCRdb's copy carries only in-frame clones and drops some. This sample has some 150,000 clones, with approximately 10% found just once. Trimming removed 1 base from V and 5 bases from J, with 5 bases in between. From germline, CDR1 is DFQATT and CDR2 SNEGSKA (reference sequence). CDR3 length: 11 residues.

The chain links TRBV20-1 to TRBJ2-5; D not certain. The sequencing input was central memory CD4+ T cells from blood. The sequence was obtained from a woman between 35 and 50 years old in good health. CDR3 in amino acids: CSARGVETQYF. CDR3 DNA: TGCAGTGCTAGAGGCGTGGAGACCCAGTACTTC.